The 18 T cell receptor beta chains below were found in one sample sequenced in a study of blood T cells in healthy people across ages. For the second PCR, which ran for 7 to 11 cycles, a sample-barcoded 5' primer and a J-beta primer mix were used. TCRdb redid the calling of the 5' RACE reads with MiXCR, one entry per CDR3 protein. The sample has more than 600,000 distinct CDR3 sequences; around a quarter are singletons. These data were also reused for a study on T cells of mothers and their children.

The sample taken for sequencing was blood. These receptors were collected from a boy between 10 and 17 years old in good health.

In the case of this clonotype: One junction end does not reproduce the germline sequence, and a read error may be involved. V and J are TRBV7-2 and TRBJ2-1; 10 positions agree with TRBD2. This CDR3 region has 11 residues. Germline assignment: CDR1 SGHTA and CDR2 FQGNSA. CDR3 region: CASSLIGLAAF. The CDR3 DNA is TGTGCCAGCAGCTTAATCGGACTAGCGGCATTC.

This clonotype was seen a few times. The chain carries TRBV6-5 and TRBJ2-7; maybe TRBD2 (5 bases). Trimming shortened V by 0 bases and J by 6 bases, and 9 bases separated the two germline ends. Germline loops: CDR1 MNHEY, CDR2 SVGAGI. The CDR3 is 13 amino acids. CDR3 protein: CASSYSKAGEQYF. In DNA form, the CDR3 reads TGTGCCAGCAGTTACTCTAAGGCGGGCGAGCAGTACTTC.

A few counts support this clonotype. This rearrangement joins TRBV29-1 to TRBJ2-7; D is possibly TRBD2 (6 bases). The CDR3 contains 14 residues. V was shortened by 0 bases and J by 1 base, with 10 bases between the two germline ends. CDR1 and CDR2 from the germline V gene are SQVTM and ANQGSEA. CDR3 residues: CSVEDGSGSYEQYF. The CDR3 DNA reads as TGCAGCGTTGAAGACGGTAGCGGTTCCTACGAGCAGTACTTC.

The rearrangement joins TRBV20-1 to TRBJ2-4; no reliable D call. The CDR3 spans 13 residues. Trimming cost V 6 bases and J 5 bases, with 14 bases left between them. CDR1 DFQATT and CDR2 SNEGSKA come from the germline V gene (reference sequence). The CDR3 DNA sequence: TGCAGTGCCGAACCCCTTTCGGAAAACATTCAGTACTTC. Translating gives CSAEPLSENIQYF.

This rearrangement joins TRBV10-3 to TRBJ2-5; D is possibly TRBD2 (6 bases). The V gene's germline CDR1 is ENHRY and CDR2 SYGVKD. V was cut by 0 bases and J by 0 bases, with 17 bases left in between. The CDR3 spans 18 residues. DNA of the CDR3: TGTGCCATCAGTGAGTCGTTTGAGTTGGGACTGTACCAAGAGACCCAGTACTTC. Translated: CAISESFELGLYQETQYF.

This clonotype was counted many times. The rearrangement links TRBV7-9 to TRBJ2-7, with TRBD1 matching over 7 bases. V shed 5 bases, J shed 2 bases, and the junction held 6 bases outside the gene matches. CDR3 size: 14 residues. The germline CDR1 and CDR2 sequences are SEHNR and FQNEAQ (reference sequence). The CDR3 loop reads CASSPGGRAYEQYF. CDR3 DNA sequence: TGTGCCAGCAGCCCAGGGGGTCGGGCCTACGAGCAGTACTTC.

This clonotype was seen once. The chain combines TRBV6-5 with TRBJ1-1; D possibly corresponds to TRBD1 (5 bases). CDR1 and CDR2 from the germline V gene are MNHEY and SVGAGI. CDR3 size: 12 residues. V lost 5 bases and J 9 bases, leaving 13 bases between the germline ends. CDR3 DNA sequence: TGTGCCAGCAGTCTCCGGGACGGCAAAGCTTTCTTT. Its translation: CASSLRDGKAFF.

In DNA form, the CDR3 reads TGTGCCAGCAGCGTAGACACCTACACAGATACGCAGTATTTT. This sequence encodes CASSVDTYTDTQYF. The chain employs TRBV9 and TRBJ2-3; D gene ambiguous. The CDR3 is 14 residues long. The V end lost 0 bases, the J end lost 2 bases, and 7 bases lay between the germline ends. Germline CDR1 is SGDLS and CDR2 is YYNGEE.

The chain combines TRBV9 with TRBJ2-3; 8 bases are a match to TRBD2. CDR3 size: 15 residues. Germline trimming cut 3 bases from V and 1 base from J; bases unmatched to any gene: 4. CDR1 is SGDLS, CDR2 YYNGEE, per germline. The CDR3 nucleotides are TGTGCCAGCAGCGCTTTTAGCGGGGGCACAGATACGCAGTATTTT. Its protein is CASSAFSGGTDTQYF.

The rearrangement joins TRBV24-1 to TRBJ1-1, with D uncertain. Germline assignment: CDR1 KGHDR and CDR2 SFDVKD. The CDR3 is 13 amino acids. V was trimmed by 8 bases and J by 5 bases, leaving 14 bases between them. The CDR3 DNA is TGTGCCACCAATAACCCCCCTTGGACTGAAGCTTTCTTT. Amino acids: CATNNPPWTEAFF.

This clonotype was detected a few times. This rearrangement joins TRBV3-1 to TRBJ2-4; D gene ambiguous. Trimming cost V 0 bases and J 3 bases, with 18 bases left between them. The length of the CDR3 is 18 residues. CDR1 is LGHDT and CDR2 is YNNKEL in the germline V gene (reference sequence). The DNA for the CDR3 is TGTGCCAGCAGCCAAGATTCGATGGGCGCGATTGACAAAAACATTCAGTACTTC. Amino acids: CASSQDSMGAIDKNIQYF. Filled out from reference TRBV3-1 and TRBJ2-4, the complete variable domain reads DTAVSQTPKYLVTQMGNDKSIKCEQNLGHDTMYWYKQDSKKFLKIMFSYNNKELIINETVPNRFSPKSPDKAHLNLHINSLELGDSAVYFCASSQDSMGAIDKNIQYFGAGTRLSVL.

This clonotype has ten or more counts. The V gene is TRBV12-3 or TRBV12-4, the J gene TRBJ2-1; 8 bases line up with TRBD1. V gave up 7 bases and J gave up 6 bases; unmatched junction bases: 11. The CDR3 runs to 15 residues. The CDR3 region is CASTHRGEFGNEQFF. CDR3 DNA: TGTGCCAGCACCCACAGGGGGGAGTTCGGCAATGAGCAGTTCTTC.

This clonotype was found a few times. The chain uses TRBV7-2 and TRBJ2-2, with D unclear. The CDR3 loop spans 16 amino acids. V was cut by 1 base and J by 2 bases, with 11 bases left in between. The V gene's germline CDR1 is SGHTA and CDR2 FQGNSA. CDR3 protein: CASSLVSDGNTGELFF. For the CDR3, the DNA is TGTGCCAGCAGCTTAGTGTCGGACGGTAACACCGGGGAGCTGTTTTTT.

The gene calls are TRBV2 and TRBJ2-5; either TRBD1 or TRBD2 may fit D (6 bases each). Germline CDR1 SNHLY, CDR2 FYNNEI. The CDR3 runs to 14 residues. V lost 0 bases and J lost 9, with 14 bases in between. The CDR3 DNA follows: TGTGCCAGCAGTGAAGCGCCAGGGGAGGATTCCCAGTACTTC. Translation: CASSEAPGEDSQYF.

V usage is TRBV7-8 and J usage is TRBJ1-1; 7 bases are a match to TRBD1. Germline CDR1 and CDR2: SGHVS and FQNEAQ. CDR3 length: 15 residues. V shed 4 bases, J shed 3 bases, and the junction held 8 bases outside the gene matches. The chain's CDR3 is CASSSGFRGDTEAFF. CDR3 nucleotide sequence: TGTGCCAGCAGCTCGGGTTTCAGGGGGGACACTGAAGCTTTCTTT.

The chain uses TRBV27 and TRBJ2-7, with a tentative D call TRBD2 (5 bases). In germline, CDR1 is MNHEY, CDR2 SMNVEV (reference sequence). This CDR3 has 11 residues. Trimming stripped 5 bases from V and 12 bases from J, with 14 bases between. The CDR3 bases are TGTGCCAGCAGTGATGGCCGCGGGTGGTACTTC. Translating gives CASSDGRGWYF.

J is TRBJ2-7 and V is TRBV11-2, with 10 bases that match TRBD1. Germline assignment: CDR1 SGHAT and CDR2 FQNNGV. Germline trimming cut 3 bases from V and 6 bases from J; bases unmatched to any gene: 8. CDR3 length: 15 amino acids. The CDR3 loop reads CASSLTGTGDGEQYF. The CDR3 nucleotides read TGTGCCAGCAGCTTGACCGGGACAGGGGACGGCGAGCAGTACTTC. The whole variable domain, filled in from reference TRBV11-2 and TRBJ2-7, reads EAGVAQSPRYKIIEKRQSVAFWCNPISGHATLYWYQQILGQGPKLLIQFQNNGVVDDSQLPKDRFSAERLKGVDSTLKIQPAKLEDSAVYLCASSLTGTGDGEQYFGPGTRLTVT.

This clonotype was found a few times. The chain has TRBV7-2 and TRBJ2-7; D unclear. CDR1 and CDR2 from the germline V gene are SGHTA and FQGNSA. V was shortened by 5 bases and J by 3 bases, with 20 bases between the two germline ends. This CDR3 region has 16 residues. The DNA of the CDR3 is TGTGCCAGCAGCCCCAGTTTGGGCTTGGTTAACTACGAGCAGTACTTC. It is translated as CASSPSLGLVNYEQYF.